Presented here are 29 T cell receptor beta chains from one specimen sequenced in a study of CD8 T cells in ankylosing spondylitis. One entry per CDR3 protein, called by TCRdb with MiXCR from the 5' RACE reads. The profile covers around 340,000 distinct CDR3 sequences, with 14% to 15% appearing a single time and approximately 0.99% taken by the ten largest. Sequencing was carried out using blood, either unsorted or a sorted T cell fraction (not recorded which). These receptors were taken from a male donor with ankylosing spondylitis or in good health (not recorded which).

The table lists this clonotype with a few counts. The rearrangement links TRBV7-8 to TRBJ1-5; D call uncertain. The germline V gene encodes CDR1 SGHVS and CDR2 FQNEAQ. Trimming removed 1 base from V and 4 bases from J, with 14 bases in between. CDR3 size: 16 residues. CDR3: CASSLGALTGNQPQHF. In DNA, the CDR3 is TGTGCCAGCAGCTTAGGGGCCCTAACGGGGAATCAGCCCCAGCATTTT.

The rearrangement joins TRBV18 to TRBJ2-7; D not resolved. CDR3 length equals 14 residues. Trimming shortened V by 4 bases and J by 2 bases, and 12 bases separated the two germline ends. Germline CDR1 KGHSH, CDR2 LQKENI. The CDR3 DNA sequence: TGTGCCAGCTCACACGGGCAGGTAACCTACGAGCAGTACTTC. Residues: CASSHGQVTYEQYF. The full variable domain, in which reference TRBV18 and TRBJ2-7 provide the parts outside the CDR3, is NAGVMQNPRHLVRRRGQEARLRCSPMKGHSHVYWYRQLPEEGLKFMVYLQKENIIDESGMPKERFSAEFPKEGPSILRIQQVVRGDSAAYFCASSHGQVTYEQYFGPGTRLTVT.

The chain carries TRBV29-1 and TRBJ1-1, with a possible D match to TRBD1 (6 bases). The V and J ends lost 6 bases and 0 bases respectively, with 11 bases between them. Germline values: CDR1 SQVTM, CDR2 ANQGSEA. The CDR3 is made up of 13 amino acids. The CDR3 region has the DNA TGCAGCGTCCTACAGGGCTTGAACACTGAAGCTTTCTTT. Translating gives CSVLQGLNTEAFF.

The chain couples TRBV12-3 or TRBV12-4 to TRBJ2-7; D may match TRBD1 or TRBD2 (5 bases each). The CDR3 spans 13 residues. V lost 2 bases, J lost 9 bases, and 14 bases lay in between. The CDR3 spells CASSLSFTRGQYF. CDR3 bases: TGTGCCAGCAGTTTAAGTTTTACGAGGGGGCAGTACTTC.

This clonotype was seen a few times. The chain carries TRBV12-3 or TRBV12-4 and TRBJ2-3; a possible D gene is TRBD2 (7 bases). Trimming left V 1 base short and J 7 bases short, with 12 bases between. This CDR3 is 14 amino acids long. Here the CDR3 reads CASSLGGGHNTQYF. CDR3 nucleotides: TGTGCCAGCAGTTTAGGGGGGGGACACAATACGCAGTATTTT.

The CDR3 sequence is CASSEPGQGKDTQYF. CDR3 nucleotides: TGCGCCAGCAGTGAGCCGGGACAGGGGAAAGATACGCAGTATTTT. This chain joins TRBV10-1 and TRBJ2-3; 10 nucleotides align to TRBD1. V shed 2 bases, J shed 5 bases, and the junction held 4 bases outside the gene matches. Germline assignment: CDR1 WNHNN and CDR2 SYGVQD (reference sequence). This CDR3 is built from 15 residues.

The chain couples TRBV7-8 to TRBJ2-2; 11 bases line up with TRBD2. Germline CDR1 reads SGHVS; CDR2 reads FQNEAQ. The CDR3 has 17 residues. J lost 6 bases, V lost 2 bases, and 8 bases had no gene match. CDR3 in amino acids: CASSLLVASGGPGELFF. CDR3 DNA sequence: TGTGCCAGCAGCTTACTGGTGGCTAGCGGGGGGCCCGGGGAGCTGTTTTTT.

In this sample, this clonotype turned up a few times. The CDR3 loop is CASSPPPGTNEKLFF. CDR3 in DNA: TGTGCCAGCTCACCACCCCCGGGAACTAATGAAAAACTGTTTTTT. The rearrangement uses TRBV18 and TRBJ1-4; D gene uncertain. Germline values: CDR1 KGHSH, CDR2 LQKENI. This CDR3 spans 15 amino acids. V was pared by 0 bases and J by 1 base, with 6 bases between.

This clonotype was observed many times. The chain carries TRBV5-6 and TRBJ1-1; D is undetermined. This CDR3 spans 15 amino acids. Per germline, CDR1 SGHDT and CDR2 YYEEEE. With 0 bases removed from V and 1 base from J, the gap between germline ends came to 10 bases. The CDR3 here is CASSLGGPTNTEAFF. The DNA of the CDR3 is TGTGCCAGCAGCTTGGGTGGGCCGACGAACACTGAAGCTTTCTTT.

The chain joins TRBV4-1 to TRBJ2-1; tentative D call: TRBD1 (6 bases). The CDR3 is 16 residues long. Deletions cut 3 bases from V and 4 bases from J, with 16 bases between. The germline V gene encodes CDR1 MGHRA and CDR2 YSYEKL. The CDR3 protein is CASSHLGASRYNEQFF. The CDR3, as DNA: TGCGCCAGCAGCCACCTGGGGGCTAGCCGATACAATGAGCAGTTCTTC.

This clonotype turned up a few times. The chain employs TRBV6-2 or TRBV6-3 and TRBJ2-1; 11 positions match TRBD2. Germline CDR1 and CDR2: MNHEY and SVGEGT. The length of the CDR3 is 15 residues. Trimming cost V 5 bases and J 4 bases; bases outside gene matches: 4. The CDR3 nucleotides read TGTGCCAGCAGTGCGACTAGCGGGGAGTACAATGAGCAGTTCTTC. It translates to CASSATSGEYNEQFF.

This sequence joins TRBV10-3 and TRBJ1-1, with TRBD1 as a possible D gene (5 bases). Germline V CDR1 and CDR2: ENHRY, SYGVKD. CDR3 size: 13 residues. Trimming removed 10 bases at V and 3 bases at J, with 15 bases between. The CDR3 sequence: CATLPDSYTEAFF. The CDR3 nucleotides are TGTGCCACTCTCCCTGACAGTTACACTGAAGCTTTCTTT.

This clonotype has more than one count but fewer than ten. V usage is TRBV12-3 or TRBV12-4 and J usage is TRBJ2-5; D is possibly TRBD2 (5 bases). This CDR3 is built from 13 residues. Trimming took 8 bases from V and 1 from J, leaving 11 bases between them. CDR3 nucleotide sequence: TGTGCCAGCGGAACCGGGATCCAAGAGACCCAGTACTTC. As protein: CASGTGIQETQYF.

The chain joins TRBV5-1 to TRBJ2-5; D may be TRBD2 (5 bases). Germline values: CDR1 SGHRS, CDR2 YFSETQ. The CDR3 loop spans 13 amino acids. Trimming pared 0 bases from V and 5 bases from J, leaving 8 bases between. CDR3 bases: TGCGCCAGCAGCTTGGATCCGGGGGAGACCCAGTACTTC. Its translation: CASSLDPGETQYF.

The chain recombines TRBV10-3 with TRBJ2-5; tentative D call: TRBD2 (6 bases). This CDR3 has 17 amino acids. V was cut by 2 bases and J by 3 bases, with 19 bases left in between. CDR1 and CDR2 (germline): ENHRY, SYGVKD. This chain's CDR3 is CAISEVHGGLAEETQYF. The CDR3 region has the DNA TGTGCCATCAGTGAGGTTCATGGTGGGTTAGCGGAAGAGACCCAGTACTTC.

This chain uses TRBV7-9 with TRBJ2-7; 9 bases map to TRBD1. This CDR3 has 15 amino acids. The germline CDR1 and CDR2 sequences are SEHNR and FQNEAQ (reference sequence). Trimming cost V 4 bases and J 2 bases; bases outside gene matches: 6. CDR3 nucleotide sequence: TGTGCCAGCAGCTGGGGACAGGGTTCTACCTACGAGCAGTACTTC. Translating it yields CASSWGQGSTYEQYF.

The gene calls are TRBV6-1 and TRBJ2-5; D gene unclear. The germline gives CDR1 MNHNS, CDR2 SASEGT. V lost 8 bases, J lost 5 bases, and 12 bases lay in between. The CDR3 is 12 residues long. CDR3 nucleotide sequence: TGTGCCAGCGCGGAGAGTTCGGAGACCCAGTACTTC. Translating it yields CASAESSETQYF.

This clonotype was detected a few times. The chain combines TRBV18 with TRBJ2-7, with a possible D match to TRBD1 (6 bases). The CDR3 covers 13 residues. V lost 2 bases, J lost 3 bases, and 8 bases lay in between. The germline CDR1 and CDR2 sequences are KGHSH and LQKENI. CDR3 sequence reads: CASSPDRYYEQYF. Here the CDR3 DNA reads TGTGCCAGCTCACCAGACAGGTACTACGAGCAGTACTTC.

The V call is TRBV5-6, the J call TRBJ2-4; D call uncertain. V lost 0 bases and J lost 5, with 18 bases in between. Germline V lookup: CDR1 SGHDT, CDR2 YYEEEE. The CDR3 runs 17 residues. The CDR3 protein is CASSLGTEPNNQNIQYF. CDR3 sequence (DNA): TGTGCCAGCAGCTTGGGAACAGAGCCAAACAATCAAAACATTCAGTACTTC.

This clonotype was recorded at least ten times. The rearrangement links TRBV5-1 to TRBJ2-7, with TRBD1 matching over 8 bases. With 4 bases clipped from V and 2 bases from J, the junction kept 11 bases outside the gene matches. The CDR3 runs 16 residues. Germline V gene sequence: CDR1 SGHRS, CDR2 YFSETQ. The CDR3 coding sequence is TGCGCCAGCAGCACCTTTGGGACAGGCAGACCCTACGAGCAGTACTTC. As protein: CASSTFGTGRPYEQYF.

This clonotype appeared a few times. V and J are TRBV7-2 and TRBJ2-1; 8 bases are shared with TRBD1. The CDR3 has 12 residues. The germline CDR1 and CDR2 sequences are SGHTA and FQGNSA. The ends lost 1 base at V and 12 bases at J; junction bases unmatched: 2. CDR3 protein: CASSLETGAQFF. Written as DNA, the CDR3 is TGTGCCAGCAGCTTAGAGACAGGGGCGCAGTTCTTC.

The chain has TRBV12-3 or TRBV12-4 and TRBJ1-1; TRBD1 is a possible D gene (6 bases). The CDR3 sequence is 15 residues long. With 4 bases removed from V and 6 bases from J, the gap between germline ends came to 18 bases. CDR3 amino acids: CASSWDRQVRPEAFF. In DNA form, the CDR3 reads TGTGCCAGCAGTTGGGACCGACAGGTTAGGCCTGAAGCTTTCTTT.

V usage is TRBV27 and J usage is TRBJ2-7; no clear D. Trimming took 4 bases from V and 2 from J, leaving 21 bases between them. There are 17 residues in the CDR3. CDR1 MNHEY and CDR2 SMNVEV come from the germline V gene (reference sequence). In DNA form, the CDR3 reads TGTGCCAGCAGTTCCCCCCGGAACTTCGACTCGACCTACGAGCAGTACTTC. Translating it yields CASSSPRNFDSTYEQYF.

Many counts were recorded for this clonotype. This chain joins TRBV27 and TRBJ1-6, with 10 bases identical to TRBD1. The germline V gene encodes CDR1 MNHEY and CDR2 SMNVEV (reference sequence). The CDR3 runs 15 residues. Trimming took 6 bases from V and 7 from J; bases not matched to a gene: 6. CDR3 amino acids: CASSLGDRGNSPLHF. Written as DNA, the CDR3 is TGTGCCAGCAGCTTAGGGGACAGGGGCAATTCACCCCTCCACTTT.

The CDR3 bases are TGTGCCAGCAGTTTAGAGTCCGGGGCCCCCTACGAGCAGTACTTC. Encoded protein: CASSLESGAPYEQYF. The V and J genes are TRBV27 and TRBJ2-7; tentatively, D is TRBD1 or TRBD2 (5 bases each). Germline-derived CDR1 and CDR2 are MNHEY and SMNVEV (reference sequence). The V end lost 2 bases, the J end lost 2 bases, and 13 bases lay between the germline ends. The CDR3 sequence is 15 residues long.

The chain links TRBV5-1 to TRBJ2-3; D may correspond to TRBD1 or TRBD2 (5 bases each). Germline V gene sequence: CDR1 SGHRS, CDR2 YFSETQ. V gave up 4 bases and J gave up 1 base, with 16 bases separating them. This CDR3 is 16 amino acids long. CDR3 sequence: CASSVGTDKGTDTQYF. In DNA, the CDR3 is TGCGCCAGCAGCGTGGGGACCGACAAAGGCACAGATACGCAGTATTTT. Variable domain in full (rest from reference TRBV5-1 and TRBJ2-3): KAGVTQTPRYLIKTRGQQVTLSCSPISGHRSVSWYQQTPGQGLQFLFEYFSETQRNKGNFPGRFSGRQFSNSRSEMNVSTLELGDSALYLCASSVGTDKGTDTQYFGPGTRLTVL.

The chain joins TRBV9 to TRBJ2-7; D may match TRBD1 or TRBD2 (5 bases each). Trimming removed 4 bases at V and 7 bases at J, with 21 bases between. The germline CDR1 and CDR2 sequences are SGDLS and YYNGEE. The CDR3 totals 15 residues. CDR3: CASSSTGTPAGEQYF. DNA for the CDR3: TGTGCCAGCAGCTCTACCGGGACGCCGGCCGGAGAGCAGTACTTC.

This clonotype was recorded many times. One end of the junction varies from germline; a read error may be responsible. This sequence joins TRBV4-1 and TRBJ2-5; D possibly corresponds to TRBD2 (5 bases). The CDR3 consists of 13 residues. Germline CDR1 reads MGHRA; CDR2 reads YSYEKL. The CDR3 reads CASSQTRGETQYF. CDR3 DNA: TGTGCCAGCAGCCAGACTCGGGGTGAGACCCAGTACTTC.

Of note for this clonotype: The junction shows a germline mismatch at one end, possibly a read error. This chain uses TRBV3-1 with TRBJ1-5; TRBD1 agrees at 10 bases. CDR1 is LGHDT and CDR2 is YNNKEL in the germline V gene (reference sequence). This CDR3 has 15 amino acids. DNA for the CDR3: TGTGCCAGCAGCCCAGGTGGGACAGGGGATCACCCCCAGCATTTT. It yields the protein CASSPGGTGDHPQHF.